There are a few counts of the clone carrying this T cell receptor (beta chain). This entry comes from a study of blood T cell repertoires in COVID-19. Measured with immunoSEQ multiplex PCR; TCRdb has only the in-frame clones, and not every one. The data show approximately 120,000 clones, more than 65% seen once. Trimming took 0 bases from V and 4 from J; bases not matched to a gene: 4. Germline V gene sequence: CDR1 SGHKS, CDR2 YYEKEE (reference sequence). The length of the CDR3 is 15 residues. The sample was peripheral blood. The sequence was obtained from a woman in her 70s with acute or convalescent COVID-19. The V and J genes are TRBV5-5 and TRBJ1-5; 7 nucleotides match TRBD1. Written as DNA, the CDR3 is TGTGCCAGCAGCTTGGAGGGACAGTCAAATCAGCCCCAGCATTTT. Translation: CASSLEGQSNQPQHF.